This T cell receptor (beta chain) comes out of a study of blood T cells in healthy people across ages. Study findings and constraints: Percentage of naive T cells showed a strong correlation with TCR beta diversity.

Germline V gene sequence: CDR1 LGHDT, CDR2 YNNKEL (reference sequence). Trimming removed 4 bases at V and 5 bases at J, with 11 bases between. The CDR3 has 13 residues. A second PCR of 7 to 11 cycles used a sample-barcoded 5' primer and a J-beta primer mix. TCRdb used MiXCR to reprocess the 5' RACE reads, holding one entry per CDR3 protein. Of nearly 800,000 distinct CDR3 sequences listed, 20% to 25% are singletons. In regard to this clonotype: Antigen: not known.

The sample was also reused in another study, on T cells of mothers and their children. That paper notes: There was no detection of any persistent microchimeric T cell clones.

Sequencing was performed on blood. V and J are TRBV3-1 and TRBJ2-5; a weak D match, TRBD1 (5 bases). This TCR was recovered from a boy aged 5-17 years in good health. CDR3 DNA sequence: TGTGCCAGCAGCCCCTTTGGGGCCGAGACCCAGTACTTC. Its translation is CASSPFGAETQYF.